The T cell receptor (beta chain) described here comes from a study of OX40 agonist ivuxolimab in advanced cancers. Study-wide context: A partial response was reached by three patients: one with hepatocellular carcinoma and two with cutaneous melanoma. Study-wide points: There were, on average, more expanded clones in CD8+ T cells than in CD4+.

Using immunoSEQ multiplex PCR, the repertoire was profiled, and TCRdb retains in-frame clones only, with some absent. The sample shows approximately 69,000 clones, more than 70% of them seen only once. This clone was seen a few times. Its antigen is unidentified. Anyone with autoimmune disease history or systemic immunosuppression was excluded. Sampling of blood occurred at baseline, cycle 4 day 1, and cycle 7 day 1. CDR3 length: 18 residues. CDR1 SGHRS and CDR2 YFSETQ come from the germline V gene. The trim removed 1 base at V and 1 base at J, leaving 14 bases unmatched. This chain links TRBV5-1 with TRBJ2-7; 7 bases are a match to TRBD2. The TCR originated in an adult with an advanced solid tumor such as melanoma, head and neck, liver or kidney cancer. The sample in question was CD4+ or CD8+ T cells sorted from blood, obtained in a trial of the OX40 agonist ivuxolimab. The CDR3 DNA reads as TGCGCCAGCAGCTTGTATAAGTCCACTAGCGCAATATCCTACGAGCAGTACTTC. This codes for CASSLYKSTSAISYEQYF.